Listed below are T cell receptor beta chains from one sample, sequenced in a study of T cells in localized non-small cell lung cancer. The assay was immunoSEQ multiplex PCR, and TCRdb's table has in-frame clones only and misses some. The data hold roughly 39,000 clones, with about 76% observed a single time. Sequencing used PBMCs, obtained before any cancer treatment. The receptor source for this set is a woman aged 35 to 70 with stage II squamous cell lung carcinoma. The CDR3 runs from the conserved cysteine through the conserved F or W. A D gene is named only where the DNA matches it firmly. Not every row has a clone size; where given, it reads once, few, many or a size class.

CDR3aa: CASSQQRGGESTQPQHF; CDR3nt: TGTGCCAGTAGTCAACAACGGGGAGGGGAAAGCACTCAGCCCCAGCATTTT; d_gene: -; abundance: -; j_gene: TRBJ1-5; v_gene: TRBV19
CDR3aa: CASSLLGGAAWDF; CDR3nt: TGTGCCAGCAGCCTCCTTGGGGGGGCAGCCTGGGACTTC; d_gene: -; abundance: -; j_gene: TRBJ2-7; v_gene: TRBV6-5
CDR3aa: CASTDGAVMNTEAFF; CDR3nt: TGTGCCAGCACCGACGGGGCCGTCATGAACACTGAAGCTTTCTTT; d_gene: -; abundance: -; j_gene: TRBJ1-1; v_gene: TRBV6-1
CDR3aa: CASTPGPTPGANVLTF; CDR3nt: TGTGCCAGCACCCCGGGACCGACTCCTGGGGCCAACGTCCTGACTTTC; d_gene: -; abundance: -; j_gene: TRBJ2-6; v_gene: TRBV28
CDR3aa: CASSFGQGGDEKLFF; CDR3nt: TGTGCCAGCAGTTTCGGACAGGGAGGTGATGAAAAACTGTTTTTT; d_gene: TRBD1; abundance: -; j_gene: TRBJ1-4; v_gene: TRBV6-5
CDR3aa: CASSTDRALYNEQFF; CDR3nt: TGTGCCAGCAGTACGGACAGGGCCCTATACAATGAGCAGTTCTTC; d_gene: TRBD1; abundance: -; j_gene: TRBJ2-1; v_gene: TRBV28
CDR3aa: CASSEDRQSYEQYF; CDR3nt: TGTGCCAGCAGTGAGGACAGGCAATCCTACGAGCAGTACTTC; d_gene: TRBD1; abundance: few; j_gene: TRBJ2-7; v_gene: TRBV6-1
CDR3aa: CASSFTGGYNEQFF; CDR3nt: TGTGCCAGCAGCTTCACAGGTGGATACAATGAGCAGTTCTTC; d_gene: -; abundance: -; j_gene: TRBJ2-1; v_gene: TRBV5-5
CDR3aa: CASSPKQTGYYGYTF; CDR3nt: TGTGCCAGCTCACCAAAACAAACGGGGTACTATGGCTACACCTTC; d_gene: -; abundance: -; j_gene: TRBJ1-2; v_gene: TRBV18
CDR3aa: CASSQDSDRLNTEAFF; CDR3nt: TGCGCCAGCAGCCAAGATTCCGACAGGCTGAACACTGAAGCTTTCTTT; d_gene: -; abundance: -; j_gene: TRBJ1-1; v_gene: TRBV4-1
CDR3aa: CASSMRQGTMNTEAFF; CDR3nt: TGTGCCAGTAGTATGAGGCAAGGGACTATGAACACTGAAGCTTTCTTT; d_gene: -; abundance: -; j_gene: TRBJ1-1; v_gene: TRBV19
CDR3aa: CSVEASDGWLATDTQYF; CDR3nt: TGCAGCGTTGAAGCCTCTGATGGGTGGCTAGCCACAGATACGCAGTATTTT; d_gene: -; abundance: -; j_gene: TRBJ2-3; v_gene: TRBV29-1
CDR3aa: CASSATMGQPHNEQFF; CDR3nt: TGTGCCAGCAGTGCGACCATGGGACAGCCCCACAATGAGCAGTTCTTC; d_gene: TRBD1; abundance: -; j_gene: TRBJ2-1; v_gene: TRBV25-1
CDR3aa: CASTPQTMNTEAFF; CDR3nt: TGTGCCAGCACCCCTCAAACGATGAACACTGAAGCTTTCTTT; d_gene: -; abundance: -; j_gene: TRBJ1-1; v_gene: TRBV6-1
CDR3aa: CASSEWERASTDTQYF; CDR3nt: TGTGCCAGCAGTGAATGGGAGCGTGCTAGCACAGATACGCAGTATTTT; d_gene: -; abundance: -; j_gene: TRBJ2-3; v_gene: TRBV25-1
CDR3aa: CASSYQGPPGELFF; CDR3nt: TGTGCCAGCAGTTATCAGGGGCCCCCCGGGGAGCTGTTTTTT; d_gene: -; abundance: -; j_gene: TRBJ2-2; v_gene: TRBV2